This paragraph reports one TCR beta chain. This clonotype has just a few counts. This clone's antigen is unknown. No base-level quality is on record; no much larger clone is a single base apart. The source of the sample is a study of T-cell memory formation after mild COVID-19 (dated by TCRdb to the early 2020s). For the study in its entirety: TCR sequence clusters from the two donors were largely donor specific. In two donors, T-cell clones that expanded and contracted after mild COVID-19 were followed by sequencing TCRalpha and TCRbeta repertoires longitudinally. Two young, previously healthy adult volunteers, one female and one male, were included in the cohort. What the research found in general, with its limitations: SARS-CoV-2 specificity of the second-wave clones peaking on day 37 was not confirmed. The study included only a couple of mild cases, and larger cohorts that include severe cases with pre-infection samples were judged to be necessary. From day 15 to 85, contracting clones showed balanced CD4/CD8 phenotypes, whereas a second wave of clones that expanded from day 15 to 37 leaned towards CD4+. Some responding clones were detected in pre-infection memory, suggesting pre-existing cross-reactive memory T cells joined the SARS-CoV-2 response. Contracting CD4+ clones were located mainly in the CM and EM memory subsets, whereas CD8+ clones were found to be enriched in EMRA.

Ficoll-Paque density gradient centrifugation was the method used to isolate PBMCs. V lost 5 bases and J lost 4 bases; the stretch between them is 11 bases long. The CDR3 goes from the cysteine to the phenylalanine over 13 residues. Of all the DNA, just the CDR3 is kept, 39 bases in frame from base 1. The sample was run on an Illumina NovaSeq 6000. cDNA libraries for TCRalpha and TCRbeta were prepared by 5'RACE using constant-segment primers, with sample barcodes and unique molecular identifiers added. RNA was extracted from every sample with Trizol reagent. Library amplification was performed in two PCR steps, and a second sample barcode and Illumina TruSeq adapters were introduced in the second step. Sequencing of the libraries was done on an Illumina NovaSeq, producing 2 x 150 bp paired-end reads. The original methods were these. The reads were demultiplexed and collapsed into UMI-guided consensus sequences using migec v1.2.7. Using mixcr v2.1.11, UMI consensuses were aligned to TRA and TRB V and J templates and then assembled into clonotypes. A clonotype was counted as expanded or contracted only when both edgeR and NoisET called the clonotype significant, with the noise models trained on biological replicates. For edgeR calls, the cutoffs were a false discovery rate-adjusted p below 0.01 and a log2 fold-change threshold of 1. As an exploratory analysis of dynamics, PCA with hierarchical clustering was applied to max-normalized trajectories of the 1000 most abundant clonotypes. Each responding clone was given a CD4 or CD8 phenotype based on the CD4+ and CD8+ repertoires, which had been sequenced separately. The raw public data were reprocessed by TCRdb itself: fastp quality trimming at Q25, MiXCR clonotype calling, in-frame beta chains only. Rows matching on CDR3 protein sequence are summarized as one entry with the most common DNA and genes. The V and J calls and clone size come from TCRdb's table, not from the authors' own analysis. Present in this sample are around 450,000 distinct CDR3 sequences, 20% of which were seen just once. Of the sample, around 8.4% is held by the ten largest clones.

The origin of this receptor is an adult woman who had mild COVID-19 (a few samples of this study predate the infection). The sample titles of this study are shuffled in the database, so cell type and time point are left out; the donor was told from shared clones. Recombination connected TRBV12-3 or TRBV12-4 to TRBJ1-2, with the D gene not confidently named. The sample was PBMCs or a T cell subset sorted from them (not recorded which). The CDR3 protein sequence reads: CASSSERTYGYTF. DNA sequence: TGTGCCAGCAGTAGCGAGCGGACCTATGGCTACACCTTC.